The present T cell receptor (beta chain) was sequenced within a study of CD8+CD57+ T cells in acquired aplastic anemia. As for the study in general: 3 to 4 ug was the average amount of DNA from sorted CD4+ and CD8+ cells.

CD8+CD57+ cell expansion had been shown by flow cytometry in patients chosen for sequencing. Blood samples were obtained from patients who had received no prior therapy. For this clonotype: Its antigen is still unknown.

According to the study, genomic DNA was the template for TCR beta VDJ and CDR3 profiling. One entry per CDR3 protein results from TCRdb running MiXCR on the reads. The sample shows 75,000 to 80,000 distinct CDR3 sequences, under 80% of them seen only once. V trimming: 1 base; J trimming: 5 bases; junction bases outside the gene matches: 4. CDR3 length: 14 amino acids. Regarding the study as a whole: In common between the patients and the controls were approximately 30 CD8+ CDR3 sequences.

The rearrangement uses TRBV12-3 or TRBV12-4 and TRBJ2-5; TRBD1 matches at 7 bases. The TCR originated in a human donor with aplastic anemia. The sequencing sample was made of sorted CD4+, CD8+, or CD8+CD57+ T cells (not recorded which) from PBMCs. CDR3 region: CASSLETGSETQYF. Here the CDR3 DNA reads TGTGCCAGCAGTTTAGAGACAGGGTCTGAGACCCAGTACTTC.